This T cell receptor (beta chain) was recovered during a study of shared clonotypes between healthy human individuals. On this clone itself: The antigen is not known.

General observations from the study: Memory subsets had estimated richness that was generally smaller than that of naive subsets.

The CDR3 is made up of 16 amino acids. The junction had 4 bases not matched to a gene; V was cut back by 4 bases and J by 2 bases. From germline, CDR1 is SGHRS and CDR2 YFSETQ. The assay was carried out at the deep level. The data were produced by immunoSEQ multiplex PCR, yet TCRdb's version contains in-frame clones alone and is incomplete. Of 2,500,000 or so clones listed, roughly 90% are singletons. Each sample came from a Caucasian adult donor living in Nashville, Tennessee. This clonotype was obtained from a man aged 18 to 29 in good health. Some clones in this sample may be carry-over from other donors' samples. Sequencing used naive CD4+ T cells from PBMCs. Specified subset: CD45RA+ positively selected. J is TRBJ1-5 and V is TRBV5-1; 12 bases line up with TRBD1. CDR3 in amino acids: CASSPGTGGGNQPQHF. The DNA for the CDR3 is TGCGCCAGCAGCCCAGGGACAGGGGGCGGCAATCAGCCCCAGCATTTT. The complete variable domain, with remaining parts taken from reference TRBV5-1 and TRBJ1-5, reads KAGVTQTPRYLIKTRGQQVTLSCSPISGHRSVSWYQQTPGQGLQFLFEYFSETQRNKGNFPGRFSGRQFSNSRSEMNVSTLELGDSALYLCASSPGTGGGNQPQHFGDGTRLSIL.